This T cell receptor (beta chain) originates from a study of CD8+ T cells in alopecia areata. Study-wide results and limits: With patients, TCR sharing proved less clear than in mice, a difference possibly related to HLA. Scalp samples also yield sequences of resident alphabeta T cells from normal skin.

cDNA serving as the sequencing template came from extracted, reverse transcribed RNA. The assay was immunoSEQ multiplex PCR, and TCRdb's table has in-frame clones only and misses some. The data hold under 40,000 clones, with about 60% observed a single time. This clone occurred a few times. The antigen is not known. Trimming cost V 0 bases and J 1 base; bases outside gene matches: 9. CDR1 and CDR2 (germline): ENHRY, SYGVKD. This CDR3 is 17 amino acids long. Input material: NKG2D-high CD8+ T cells sorted from blood. This receptor was identified in a human donor with alopecia areata. The rearrangement joins TRBV10-3 to TRBJ2-7; 7 bases agree with TRBD1. For the CDR3, the DNA is TGTGCCATCAGTGAGTCTCGAGTACAGGGGAAATCCTACGAGCAGTACTTC. Translated: CAISESRVQGKSYEQYF.